This TCR beta chain comes out of a study of shared clonotypes between healthy human individuals. As regards this clone: The sample contains more than one DNA sequence encoding this CDR3.

Naive-designated CD8 cells lacked CD45RO, were positively enriched for CCR7, and omitted terminally differentiated effector memory CD45RA+ cells. The run depth of the assay was deep. Clones were sequenced by immunoSEQ multiplex PCR, and TCRdb holds only the in-frame ones, with some missing. The sample includes fewer than 850,000 clones, about 96% of them seen just once. What was sequenced was naive CD8+ T cells sorted from blood. This sequence originates from a young man in good health.

The CDR3 sequence is CAISESGRNEQFF. In DNA form, the CDR3 reads TGTGCCATCAGTGAGTCAGGTCGAAATGAGCAGTTCTTC. The chain combines TRBV10-3 with TRBJ2-1; D is uncertain. Germline lookup yields CDR1 ENHRY and CDR2 SYGVKD. This CDR3 region has 13 residues. Deletions cut 0 bases from V and 7 bases from J, with 7 bases between.